This T cell receptor beta chain was obtained from a study of T-cell memory formation after mild COVID-19. Overall study context: TCR clustering was largely donor specific.

Study results and caveats: Pre-infection memory showed some responding clones, and this suggested that cross-reactive memory joined. Clones shrinking between day 15 and 85 showed a balanced CD4/CD8 split, and those that grew later tilted toward CD4+.

The V end was cut by 0 bases, the J end by 3 bases, with 17 bases between. The CDR3 sequence is 17 residues long. CDR1 is LGHDT, CDR2 YNNKEL, per germline (reference sequence). TCRdb reprocessed the 5' RACE reads with MiXCR, giving one entry per CDR3 protein. The sample holds about 150,000 distinct CDR3 sequences, over 10% seen once. With respect to this clonotype: Its antigen is unidentified.

The TCR originated in a man aged 18 to 29 who had mild COVID-19 (a few samples of this study predate the infection). Cell type and time point are not known. This chain links TRBV3-1 with TRBJ1-1; D might be TRBD1 (5 bases). What was sequenced was PBMCs or a T cell subset sorted from them (not recorded which). The CDR3 sequence: CASSQDRGLPGDTEAFF. The DNA of the CDR3 is TGTGCCAGCAGCCAAGATAGGGGCCTCCCAGGTGACACTGAAGCTTTCTTT.